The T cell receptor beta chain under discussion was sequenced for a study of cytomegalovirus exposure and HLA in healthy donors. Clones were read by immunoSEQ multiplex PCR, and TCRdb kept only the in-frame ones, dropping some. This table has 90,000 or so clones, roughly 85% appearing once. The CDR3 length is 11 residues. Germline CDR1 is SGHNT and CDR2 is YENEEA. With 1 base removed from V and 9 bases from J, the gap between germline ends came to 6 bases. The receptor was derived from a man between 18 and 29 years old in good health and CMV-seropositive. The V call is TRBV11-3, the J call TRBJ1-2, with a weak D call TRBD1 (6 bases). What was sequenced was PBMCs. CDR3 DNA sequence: TGTGCCAGCAGCTTAGGGGGGCGCTACACCTTC. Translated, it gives CASSLGGRYTF.